The T cell receptor (beta chain) under discussion was sequenced for a study of radiotherapy plus CTLA-4 blockade in lung cancer. Findings of the study overall: Early shifts in blood T cell clones, with interferon-beta, reportedly predicted response best. Tumor-derived TCR clones expanded in blood after radiotherapy plus ipilimumab.

Ipilimumab CTLA-4 blockade and focal radiation were given to patients with chemo-refractory metastatic non-small-cell lung cancer. The CDR3 totals 15 residues. Germline V CDR1 and CDR2: SGHTA, FQGNSA. The trim removed 0 bases at V and 6 bases at J, leaving 6 bases unmatched. Profiling relied on immunoSEQ multiplex PCR, and the TCRdb table lists in-frame clones only, not all of them. Of tens of thousands of clones in the sample, around 83% were seen once. Concerning this clone itself: The antigen remains unidentified.

The sequenced sample was peripheral blood, obtained from a patient treated with radiotherapy plus ipilimumab. This chain joins TRBV7-2 and TRBJ2-7; the match to TRBD2 covers 9 bases. This TCR was recovered from a human donor with non-small cell lung cancer who had stable disease on radiotherapy plus ipilimumab. CDR3 sequence (DNA): TGTGCCAGCAGCTTAGCGCTAGCGGGAAGTCGCGAGCAGTACTTC. This gives the protein CASSLALAGSREQYF. The full variable domain, its missing parts supplied by reference TRBV7-2 and TRBJ2-7, is GAGVSQSPSNKVTEKGKDVELRCDPISGHTALYWYRQSLGQGLEFLIYFQGNSAPDKSGLPSDRFSAERTGGSVSTLTIQRTQQEDSAVYLCASSLALAGSREQYFGPGTRLTVT.